Listed here are 29 T cell receptor beta chains from one sample, sequenced in a study of blood T cell repertoires in COVID-19. Measured with immunoSEQ multiplex PCR; TCRdb has only the in-frame clones, and not every one. The sample holds more than 150,000 clones, around 90% seen once. The sample consisted of peripheral blood. The receptors derive from a man aged 50 to 60 with acute or convalescent COVID-19.

V gene TRBV5-1 combines with J gene TRBJ2-5; 10 bases are shared with TRBD2. Germline CDR1 SGHRS, CDR2 YFSETQ. This CDR3 comprises 16 residues. V lost 1 base, J lost 5 bases, and 8 bases stayed unmatched. CDR3 nucleotide sequence: TGCGCCAGCAGCTTGTCAGCGGGAGGGCCCGTGGAGACCCAGTACTTC. Translating gives CASSLSAGGPVETQYF.

V gene TRBV7-8 combines with J gene TRBJ2-7, with 7 bases identical to TRBD2. The V gene's germline CDR1 is SGHVS and CDR2 FQNEAQ. The junction had 3 bases not matched to a gene; V was cut back by 0 bases and J by 4 bases. The CDR3 consists of 14 residues. CDR3 protein: CASSLAGGPYEQYF. In DNA form, the CDR3 reads TGTGCCAGCAGCTTAGCGGGAGGGCCGTACGAGCAGTACTTC.

The rearrangement uses TRBV30 and TRBJ2-5, with no clear D. The ends were cut back, 3 bases at V and 3 bases at J, with 11 bases in the middle. Looked up from germline, CDR1 is GTSNPN and CDR2 is SVGIG (reference sequence). This CDR3 is built from 13 residues. CDR3 protein: CAWSTLGEETQYF. CDR3 sequence (DNA): TGTGCCTGGAGCACCCTGGGCGAAGAGACCCAGTACTTC. The full variable domain, completed using reference TRBV30 and TRBJ2-5, is SQTIHQWPATLVQPVGSPLSLECTVEGTSNPNLYWYRQAAGRGLQLLFYSVGIGQISSEVPQNLSASRPQDRQFILSSKKLLLSDSGFYLCAWSTLGEETQYFGPGTRLLVL.

The CDR3 DNA reads as TGTGCCAGCAGTTCGACAGGGGAATTGTTGGAGACCCAGTACTTC. Its protein is CASSSTGELLETQYF. This chain connects TRBV6-6 to TRBJ2-5; 8 nucleotides match TRBD1. Germline CDR1 is MNHNY and CDR2 is SVGAGI (reference sequence). V gave up 4 bases and J gave up 5 bases; unmatched junction bases: 9. The CDR3 runs 15 residues.

This clone was seen once. The V call is TRBV4-1, the J call TRBJ2-3; D remains unclear. Trimming removed 0 bases from V and 1 base from J, with 8 bases in between. The CDR3 runs 15 residues. Germline CDR1 is MGHRA and CDR2 is YSYEKL. In nucleotides, the CDR3 is TGCGCCAGCAGCCAAGAGAGTCACCGCACAGATACGCAGTATTTT. It yields the protein CASSQESHRTDTQYF.

This clone appeared a single time. This chain uses TRBV27 with TRBJ1-4; a weak D match, TRBD1 (6 bases). The ends were cut back, 8 bases at V and 4 bases at J, with 11 bases in the middle. Germline V gene data show CDR1 as MNHEY and CDR2 as SMNVEV (reference sequence). CDR3 length equals 13 residues. As DNA, the CDR3 is TGTGCCAGCCGCGACAGGTATAATGAAAAACTGTTTTTT. Its protein product is CASRDRYNEKLFF.

The chain couples TRBV6-2 or TRBV6-3 to TRBJ1-3; possible D gene TRBD1, 5 bases. Germline values: CDR1 MNHEY, CDR2 SVGEGT. CDR3 size: 13 residues. Trimming took off 4 bases at V and 4 bases at J, with 8 bases between the two ends. The CDR3 region has the DNA TGTGCCAGCAGTTGGACAATCGGAAACACCATATATTTT. Its protein is CASSWTIGNTIYF.

The chain has TRBV6-1 and TRBJ2-7; TRBD2 matches 13 bases. CDR3 length: 15 amino acids. The V gene end was trimmed by 0 bases and the J gene end by 4 bases; junction bases not matched to a gene: 0. CDR1 MNHNS and CDR2 SASEGT come from the germline V gene. The DNA of the CDR3 is TGTGCCAGCAGTGAAGCGACTAGCGGGAGGTACGAGCAGTACTTC. Amino acid sequence: CASSEATSGRYEQYF.

The chain combines TRBV7-2 with TRBJ2-1; D unresolved. The germline V and J ends were trimmed by 4 bases and 4 bases, with 14 bases remaining between them. The CDR3 has 15 residues. CDR1 SGHTA and CDR2 FQGNSA come from the germline V gene. The CDR3 DNA is TGTGCCAGCAGCTCGAGACGGAGTTCTTACAATGAGCAGTTCTTC. It codes for CASSSRRSSYNEQFF.

On this clone: The same CDR3 also results from other DNA sequences found in this sample. This chain joins TRBV18 and TRBJ1-1; D unresolved. This CDR3 has 13 amino acids. V dropped 1 base and J dropped 1 base, with 4 bases sitting between them. The germline V gene has CDR1 KGHSH and CDR2 LQKENI. CDR3 sequence (DNA): TGTGCCAGCTCACCACTAGCGAACACTGAAGCTTTCTTT. Its translation: CASSPLANTEAFF. Full variable domain (outside the CDR3, taken from reference TRBV18 and TRBJ1-1): NAGVMQNPRHLVRRRGQEARLRCSPMKGHSHVYWYRQLPEEGLKFMVYLQKENIIDESGMPKERFSAEFPKEGPSILRIQQVVRGDSAAYFCASSPLANTEAFFGQGTRLTVV.

This clone was picked up a small number of times. The rearrangement uses TRBV4-2 and TRBJ2-2, with no clear D. Per germline, CDR1 LGHNA and CDR2 YNFKEQ. CDR3 length: 14 amino acids. V gave up 5 bases and J gave up 1 base, with 8 bases separating them. The CDR3 sequence: CASSVQENTGELFF. CDR3 DNA: TGTGCCAGCAGCGTTCAGGAGAACACCGGGGAGCTGTTTTTT.

This clone was seen only once. The junction shows a germline mismatch at one end, possibly a read error. The chain uses TRBV7-7 and TRBJ2-3; a possible D gene is TRBD1 (5 bases). The CDR3 extends over 13 amino acids. Germline-derived CDR1 and CDR2 are SSHAT and FNYEAQ (reference sequence). The CDR3 sequence is CASSLGLVDTQYF. The DNA of the CDR3 is TGTGCTAGCAGCTTGGGGCTTGTAGATACGCAGTATTTT. Full variable domain (rest looked up from reference TRBV7-7 and TRBJ2-3): GAGVSQSPRYKVTKRGQDVTLRCDPISSHATLYWYQQALGQGPEFLTYFNYEAQPDKSGLPSDRFSAERPEGSISTLTIQRTEQRDSAMYRCASSLGLVDTQYFGPGTRLTVL.

The J gene is TRBJ2-3, the V gene TRBV7-9, with D tentatively TRBD2 (6 bases). Trimming pared 4 bases from V and 2 bases from J, leaving 16 bases between. Germline V gene lookup returns CDR1 SEHNR and CDR2 FQNEAQ (reference sequence). This CDR3 has 16 amino acids. The CDR3: CASSSPNGGDTDTQYF. CDR3 coding DNA: TGTGCCAGCAGCTCCCCGAACGGCGGGGACACAGATACGCAGTATTTT.

The genes are TRBV6-6 and TRBJ2-7; 10 bases align to TRBD2. Germline CDR1 MNHNY, CDR2 SVGAGI (reference sequence). With 4 bases clipped from V and 2 bases from J, the junction kept 5 bases outside the gene matches. CDR3 size: 15 residues. This CDR3 is CASSSGTSDTYEQYF. The CDR3 DNA reads as TGTGCCAGCAGTTCCGGGACTAGCGACACCTACGAGCAGTACTTC.

The genes are TRBV7-3 and TRBJ2-1, with TRBD2 matching 10 bases. The CDR3 length is 18 residues. V dropped 4 bases and J dropped 2; count of bases not matched to a gene: 11. The germline gives CDR1 SGHTA, CDR2 FQGTGA. CDR3 bases: TGTGCCAGCAGCTCCCGAGATCCGACTAGCGGGCCCTACAATGAGCAGTTCTTC. Translated: CASSSRDPTSGPYNEQFF. Variable domain in full (rest from reference TRBV7-3 and TRBJ2-1): GAGVSQTPSNKVTEKGKYVELRCDPISGHTALYWYRQSLGQGPEFLIYFQGTGAADDSGLPNDRFFAVRPEGSVSTLKIQRTERGDSAVYLCASSSRDPTSGPYNEQFFGPGTRLTVL.

V gene TRBV6-2 or TRBV6-3 combines with J gene TRBJ1-3; D is ambiguous. The CDR3 length is 14 residues. The germline gives CDR1 MNHEY, CDR2 SVGEGT. Between the trimmed V and J ends, which lost 8 bases and 0 bases, there was a span of 11 bases. The CDR3 is CASRQTLSGNTIYF. Written as DNA, the CDR3 is TGTGCCAGCCGCCAAACTCTCTCTGGAAACACCATATATTTT.

The chain couples TRBV7-9 to TRBJ2-1; tentatively, D is TRBD2 (6 bases). V lost 8 bases and J lost 4, with 12 bases in between. This CDR3 is built from 13 residues. Germline V gives CDR1 SEHNR, CDR2 FQNEAQ (reference sequence). The CDR3 loop is CASGGTAYNEQFF. In nucleotides, the CDR3 is TGTGCCAGCGGCGGGACTGCTTACAATGAGCAGTTCTTC.

This clone was observed a single time. This chain connects TRBV5-1 to TRBJ1-3; D ambiguous. V dropped 5 bases and J dropped 3 bases, with 9 bases sitting between them. The CDR3 runs to 13 residues. Germline V gives CDR1 SGHRS, CDR2 YFSETQ. In DNA, the CDR3 is TGCGCCAGCAGGGGCAGCGGTGGAAACACCATATATTTT. This sequence encodes CASRGSGGNTIYF.

The V call is TRBV15, the J call TRBJ2-3, with 8 bases that match TRBD1. CDR3 length: 15 amino acids. Germline V gene sequence: CDR1 LNHNV, CDR2 YYDKDF (reference sequence). J gave up 2 bases and V 2 bases, and 3 bases lay outside the gene matches. CDR3 region: CATSRWTGNTDTQYF. CDR3 sequence (DNA): TGTGCCACCAGCAGATGGACAGGGAACACAGATACGCAGTATTTT.

In this sample, this clone turned up once. The chain couples TRBV2 to TRBJ2-1; 7 nucleotides align to TRBD2. V was pared by 6 bases and J by 8 bases, with 4 bases of the junction left unmatched. The CDR3 has 12 residues. Germline lookup yields CDR1 SNHLY and CDR2 FYNNEI. The CDR3 coding sequence is TGTGCCAGCAGCGGGGGGTCCGATGAGCAGTTCTTC. This codes for CASSGGSDEQFF.

This chain links TRBV27 with TRBJ1-2, with a weak D call TRBD1 (6 bases). V was trimmed by 2 bases and J by 8 bases, leaving 12 bases between them. This CDR3 is 13 amino acids long. In germline, CDR1 is MNHEY, CDR2 SMNVEV (reference sequence). In nucleotides, the CDR3 is TGTGCCAGCAGTTTAAGCAGGGGCCGAGGCTACACCTTC. It encodes CASSLSRGRGYTF.

This sequence joins TRBV5-1 and TRBJ1-1; a weak D match, TRBD1 (6 bases). The germline V and J ends were trimmed by 0 bases and 2 bases, with 14 bases remaining between them. The CDR3 extends over 16 amino acids. The germline gives CDR1 SGHRS, CDR2 YFSETQ. The CDR3 reads CASSLAVTGVNTEAFF. The CDR3, as DNA: TGCGCCAGCAGCTTGGCCGTGACAGGAGTCAACACTGAAGCTTTCTTT.

This chain connects TRBV4-2 to TRBJ2-1, with 13 nucleotides matching TRBD2. Losses at the gene ends were 0 bases for V and 8 bases for J; bases not matched to a gene: 7. This CDR3 has 17 residues. Germline values: CDR1 LGHNA, CDR2 YNFKEQ. The CDR3 nucleotides read TGTGCCAGCAGCCAAGATCGGACTAGCGGGAGATCCCATGAGCAGTTCTTC. Translating gives CASSQDRTSGRSHEQFF.

Notes on this clone: The junction departs from germline at one end; a sequencing error may be responsible. The V call is TRBV7-2, the J call TRBJ1-2; D perhaps matches TRBD1 (6 bases). The germline CDR1 and CDR2 sequences are SGHTA and FQGNSA. The CDR3 contains 14 residues. The CDR3 nucleotides read TGTGCCAGCAGTTTAGACTCCAGGGGCTATGGCTACACCTTC. Residues: CASSLDSRGYGYTF.

The chain couples TRBV28 to TRBJ2-7; tentative D call: TRBD1 (6 bases). The CDR3 is 15 residues long. Deletions cut 2 bases from V and 2 bases from J, with 13 bases between. Germline V CDR1 and CDR2: MDHEN, SYDVKM. For the CDR3, the DNA is TGTGCCAGCAGTTTAAAGAACAGGGAGCCCTACGAGCAGTACGTC. It encodes CASSLKNREPYEQYV.

This chain links TRBV21-1 with TRBJ1-2. TRBV21-1 corresponds to a pseudogene. The CDR3 spans 16 residues. The CDR3 reads CASSPLGGESNYGYTF. CDR3 sequence (DNA): TGTGCCAGCAGCCCCTTAGGGGGGGAATCTAACTATGGCTACACCTTC.

The chain uses TRBV2 and TRBJ1-2; the match to TRBD1 covers 9 bases. The germline CDR1 and CDR2 sequences are SNHLY and FYNNEI. With V trimmed by 2 bases and J by 5 bases, 9 bases remained unmatched. This CDR3 is built from 16 residues. DNA for the CDR3: TGTGCCAGCAGTGAAAGTGGGGACAGGGACCTTTATGGCTACACCTTC. This codes for CASSESGDRDLYGYTF. The full variable domain, in which reference TRBV2 and TRBJ1-2 provide the parts outside the CDR3, is EPEVTQTPSHQVTQMGQEVILRCVPISNHLYFYWYRQILGQKVEFLVSFYNNEISEKSEIFDDQFSVERPDGSNFTLKIRSTKLEDSAMYFCASSESGDRDLYGYTFGSGTRLTVV.

The V gene is TRBV5-6, the J gene TRBJ1-6, with 8 nucleotides matching TRBD1. CDR1 SGHDT and CDR2 YYEEEE come from the germline V gene. The V gene end was trimmed by 3 bases and the J gene end by 9 bases; junction bases not matched to a gene: 8. The CDR3 is 15 residues long. CDR3 sequence (DNA): TGTGCCAGCAGCTCTCTGGACAGGGACGGTTCACCCCTCCACTTT. It is translated as CASSSLDRDGSPLHF.

The chain employs TRBV4-2 and TRBJ2-1; D perhaps matches TRBD2 (6 bases). The CDR3 consists of 14 residues. Between the trimmed V and J ends, which lost 0 bases and 9 bases, there was a span of 12 bases. Germline lookup yields CDR1 LGHNA and CDR2 YNFKEQ. Here the CDR3 DNA reads TGTGCCAGCAGCCAAGAACGGGGGTATAGTGAGCAGTTCTTC. This translates into CASSQERGYSEQFF.